The T cell receptor beta chain described here comes from a study of long-term antiretroviral therapy in people with HIV. This was the immunoSEQ v3.0 assay at survey level. Only in-frame clones appear in the TCRdb table, and some are missing; sequencing was by immunoSEQ multiplex PCR. The table records around 30,000 clones, 95% of them present only once. This clone is a singleton in its sample. CDR3 length equals 12 residues. The germline V gene has CDR1 MNHEY and CDR2 SVGAGI. Between the trimmed V and J ends, which lost 5 bases and 8 bases, there was a span of 12 bases. This chain uses TRBV6-5 with TRBJ1-2; D is perhaps TRBD1 (5 bases). The TCR was taken from a man aged 25 to 45 with HIV. The material sequenced was unsorted PBMCs, taken 5.3 years after starting antiretroviral therapy. CDR3 protein: CASSTPGEGYTF. The CDR3 DNA is TGTGCCAGCAGTACCCCGGGGGAAGGCTACACCTTC.